This T cell receptor (beta chain) was recovered during a study of blood T cell repertoires in COVID-19. Study details: T cells, B-cell-depleted T cells, or PBMCs provided the cDNA or gDNA that served as material.

V was trimmed by 2 bases and J by 8 bases, leaving 13 bases between them. The germline V gene encodes CDR1 MNHNY and CDR2 SVGAGI (reference sequence). This CDR3 comprises 14 residues. How the authors handled the data: Estimation of nucleated cell counts was performed using reference gene primer amplification. The data were produced by immunoSEQ multiplex PCR, yet TCRdb's version contains in-frame clones alone and is incomplete. Clone size and the V and J calls come from that table; the DNA yielded D and trimming. Of 200,000 to 250,000 clones listed, about nine tenths are singletons. The sequencing sample was made of PBMCs or T cells enriched from blood (not recorded which). The receptor was isolated from a woman between 18 and 30 years old who had recovered from COVID-19. The rearrangement joins TRBV6-6 to TRBJ2-1, with D possibly matching TRBD1 (6 bases). CDR3 amino acids: CASSYERRGHEQFF. CDR3 coding DNA: TGTGCCAGCAGTTACGAACGCAGGGGACATGAGCAGTTCTTC.